The 31 T cell receptor beta chains given below trace back to one sample, sequenced in a study of identical twins. One entry per CDR3 protein results from TCRdb running MiXCR on the 5' RACE reads. Here the sample spans about 720,000 distinct CDR3 sequences, 8.6% being singletons. These data also featured in a second study, about yellow fever vaccine responses in identical twins.

Sequenced sample: PBMCs. Source of these receptors: a woman aged 18-30 years in good health.

This rearrangement joins TRBV2 to TRBJ1-6; D is perhaps TRBD1 (5 bases). V was trimmed by 2 bases and J by 7 bases, leaving 12 bases between them. Germline V CDR1 and CDR2: SNHLY, FYNNEI. The CDR3 is 15 amino acids. CDR3 in amino acids: CASSERQGFNSPLHF. The CDR3 DNA follows: TGTGCCAGCAGTGAAAGGCAGGGATTCAATTCACCCCTCCACTTT.

There are a few counts of this clonotype. J is TRBJ2-7 and V is TRBV20-1, with 7 bases lining up with TRBD2. The CDR3 is 15 amino acids. J lost 1 base, V lost 0 bases, and 6 bases had no gene match. The germline gives CDR1 DFQATT, CDR2 SNEGSKA (reference sequence). CDR3 residues: CSARDLASGSYEQYF. Here the CDR3 DNA reads TGCAGTGCTAGAGATTTGGCTAGCGGATCCTACGAGCAGTACTTC.

This clonotype was seen ten or more times. V gene TRBV9 combines with J gene TRBJ2-7; TRBD2 is a possible D gene (5 bases). V lost 1 base and J 1 base, leaving 9 bases between the germline ends. CDR3 size: 14 residues. Germline V gene data show CDR1 as SGDLS and CDR2 as YYNGEE. The CDR3 sequence: CASSVLSGSYEQYF. In DNA, the CDR3 is TGTGCCAGCAGCGTACTATCGGGGTCCTACGAGCAGTACTTC.

This clonotype was observed a handful of times. The V and J genes are TRBV11-2 and TRBJ1-5; D ambiguous. The V gene's germline CDR1 is SGHAT and CDR2 FQNNGV. This CDR3 has 15 residues. Trimming took 5 bases from V and 7 from J, leaving 18 bases between them. CDR3 bases: TGTGCCAGCAGCCGGACCTCTGACTCTAGGCAGCCCCAGCATTTT. It specifies CASSRTSDSRQPQHF.

The gene calls are TRBV19 and TRBJ2-6; D is unclear. V dropped 9 bases and J dropped 3 bases, with 6 bases sitting between them. There are 12 residues in the CDR3. CDR1 LNHDA and CDR2 SQIVND come from the germline V gene (reference sequence). CDR3: CASLGGANVLTF. DNA of the CDR3: TGTGCCAGCCTCGGTGGGGCCAACGTCCTGACTTTC.

This chain uses TRBV7-9 with TRBJ1-4, with a possible D match to TRBD1 (6 bases). The CDR3 totals 14 residues. The germline gives CDR1 SEHNR, CDR2 FQNEAQ (reference sequence). The V end was cut by 5 bases, the J end by 8 bases, with 15 bases between. The CDR3 region has the DNA TGTGCCAGCAGCCTAGGGGGAAGGAAGGAAAAACTGTTTTTT. Translating it yields CASSLGGRKEKLFF.

The chain joins TRBV29-1 to TRBJ2-7; D is perhaps TRBD1 (6 bases). V was cut by 6 bases and J by 1 base, with 19 bases left in between. Germline assignment: CDR1 SQVTM and CDR2 ANQGSEA. The CDR3 extends over 15 amino acids. CDR3 in amino acids: CSVWGNLGQSYEQYF. CDR3 in DNA: TGCAGCGTGTGGGGTAACCTAGGACAGTCCTACGAGCAGTACTTC.

The chain joins TRBV15 to TRBJ1-5, with unresolved D. Germline V gives CDR1 LNHNV, CDR2 YYDKDF (reference sequence). The CDR3 runs to 16 residues. The ends were cut back, 3 bases at V and 0 bases at J, with 12 bases in the middle. CDR3 sequence: CATSSGRLNSNQPQHF. CDR3 sequence (DNA): TGTGCCACCAGCAGTGGAAGATTGAATAGCAATCAGCCCCAGCATTTT.

This clonotype showed up many times. This sequence joins TRBV25-1 and TRBJ1-4; D ambiguous. There are 11 residues in the CDR3. V dropped 3 bases and J dropped 8 bases, with 4 bases sitting between them. The V gene's germline CDR1 is MGHDK and CDR2 SYGVNS. CDR3 nucleotides: TGTGCCAGCAGTGAGGGAGAAAAACTGTTTTTT. Protein sequence: CASSEGEKLFF.

The V call is TRBV20-1, the J call TRBJ2-7; D is ambiguous. The CDR3 loop spans 13 amino acids. V was pared by 2 bases and J by 1 base, with 9 bases between. The germline V gene has CDR1 DFQATT and CDR2 SNEGSKA (reference sequence). CDR3 DNA sequence: TGCAGTGCTAGACCGGAACTTTCCTACGAGCAGTACTTC. It is translated as CSARPELSYEQYF.

A few counts support this clonotype. The V gene is TRBV11-2, the J gene TRBJ1-2; D gene unclear. In germline, CDR1 is SGHAT, CDR2 FQNNGV. V lost 3 bases and J lost 0, with 20 bases in between. The CDR3 covers 18 residues. CDR3 sequence reads: CASSLFVPLSLANYGYTF. DNA for the CDR3: TGTGCCAGCAGCTTGTTCGTACCGCTCTCTTTAGCTAACTATGGCTACACCTTC.

This clonotype was seen ten or more times. The rearrangement joins TRBV7-8 to TRBJ2-3, with D uncertain. The CDR3 runs 15 residues. Germline V lookup: CDR1 SGHVS, CDR2 FQNEAQ. The V end was cut by 2 bases, the J end by 2 bases, with 11 bases between. The CDR3 sequence: CASSLHQVNTDTQYF. The CDR3 DNA reads TGTGCCAGCAGCTTACACCAGGTTAACACAGATACGCAGTATTTT.

At least ten counts were recorded for this clonotype. The V call is TRBV5-1, the J call TRBJ2-1, with D possibly matching TRBD1 (6 bases). V was pared by 4 bases and J by 0 bases, with 11 bases between. The germline gives CDR1 SGHRS, CDR2 YFSETQ. The CDR3 totals 15 residues. The CDR3 bases are TGCGCCAGCAGCGTTGGACAGAGCTCCTACAATGAGCAGTTCTTC. Amino acids: CASSVGQSSYNEQFF.

This clonotype was recorded at least ten times. This chain uses TRBV20-1 with TRBJ2-3; D might be TRBD2 (6 bases). The CDR3 runs 12 residues. The germline V gene has CDR1 DFQATT and CDR2 SNEGSKA (reference sequence). DNA of the CDR3: TGCAGCGCGGGGCATTCCGGAGATACGCAGTATTTT. Its translation is CSAGHSGDTQYF.

The CDR3 sequence is CASLTQNTEAFF. In nucleotides, the CDR3 is TGTGCCAGCTTGACCCAGAACACTGAAGCTTTCTTT. V and J are TRBV2 and TRBJ1-1; D not certain. The germline gives CDR1 SNHLY, CDR2 FYNNEI. The CDR3 covers 12 residues. V was pared by 8 bases and J by 1 base, with 8 bases between.

The V gene is TRBV12-3 or TRBV12-4, the J gene TRBJ2-7; unclear D gene. CDR3 length equals 12 residues. V was shortened by 3 bases and J by 5 bases, with 8 bases between the two germline ends. The CDR3 region is CASSFRIDEQYF. The CDR3 DNA reads TGTGCCAGCAGTTTTCGTATAGACGAGCAGTACTTC.

This clonotype has a count of ten or more. The V call is TRBV29-1, the J call TRBJ2-2, with D uncertain. Between the trimmed V and J ends, which lost 4 bases and 7 bases, there was a span of 13 bases. The CDR3 sequence is 13 residues long. Germline-derived CDR1 and CDR2 are SQVTM and ANQGSEA. The CDR3 loop is CSVGLVWVGELFF. CDR3 nucleotides: TGCAGCGTTGGTTTGGTTTGGGTCGGGGAGCTGTTTTTT.

The chain carries TRBV29-1 and TRBJ1-1; D is unresolved. The length of the CDR3 is 13 residues. V shed 2 bases and J shed 3 bases, with 10 bases lying between them. The germline CDR1 and CDR2 sequences are SQVTM and ANQGSEA. DNA for the CDR3: TGCAGCGTTGAACTCGATTTGTACACTGAAGCTTTCTTT. Translation gives CSVELDLYTEAFF.

Many counts were recorded for this clonotype. The V call is TRBV27, the J call TRBJ1-1; 9 bases are shared with TRBD1. This CDR3 region has 13 residues. Germline CDR1 reads MNHEY; CDR2 reads SMNVEV (reference sequence). V gave up 7 bases and J gave up 1 base; unmatched junction bases: 1. The CDR3 DNA reads as TGTGCCAGCATGGACAGGGGGAACACTGAAGCTTTCTTT. Translated: CASMDRGNTEAFF.

V and J are TRBV27 and TRBJ2-7; D is uncertain. Germline lookup yields CDR1 MNHEY and CDR2 SMNVEV (reference sequence). The CDR3 runs to 16 residues. The V end lost 6 bases, the J end lost 3 bases, and 21 bases lay between the germline ends. The CDR3 coding sequence is TGTGCCAGCAGCCCATGGGTTGGGGATCCGGACTACGAGCAGTACTTC. Translated: CASSPWVGDPDYEQYF.

This clonotype was observed many times. The chain links TRBV7-6 to TRBJ1-1; a possible D gene is TRBD1 (6 bases). Trimming left V 0 bases short and J 0 bases short, with 11 bases between. This CDR3 region has 16 residues. Germline CDR1 is SGHVS and CDR2 is FNYEAQ. DNA of the CDR3: TGTGCCAGCAGCTTAGCGCCGGGGGCTATGAACACTGAAGCTTTCTTT. Translation gives CASSLAPGAMNTEAFF.

This clonotype has a count of ten or more. The rearrangement links TRBV6-2 or TRBV6-3 to TRBJ2-3; the D is unclear. V lost 5 bases and J lost 7, with 10 bases in between. The CDR3 sequence is 12 residues long. CDR1 MNHEY and CDR2 SVGEGT come from the germline V gene. The CDR3 spells CASSLNSYTQYF. CDR3 in DNA: TGTGCCAGCAGTCTAAATTCATATACGCAGTATTTT.

This clonotype has only a few counts. The chain uses TRBV5-6 and TRBJ2-7; the match to TRBD1 covers 9 bases. V gave up 3 bases and J gave up 7 bases; unmatched junction bases: 8. Germline V gene lookup returns CDR1 SGHDT and CDR2 YYEEEE. The CDR3 covers 14 residues. Here the CDR3 reads CASSWGTGRREQYF. In DNA form, the CDR3 reads TGTGCCAGCAGCTGGGGGACAGGGCGTCGGGAGCAGTACTTC.

The sample holds many counts of this clonotype. The chain recombines TRBV12-3 or TRBV12-4 with TRBJ2-3, with D perhaps given as TRBD1 or TRBD2 (5 bases each). V was cut by 6 bases and J by 3 bases, with 19 bases left in between. The CDR3 covers 16 residues. For the CDR3, the DNA is TGTGCCAGCAGAACAGACAGTTCGGGGTCGACAGATACGCAGTATTTT. Its protein product is CASRTDSSGSTDTQYF.

The chain recombines TRBV5-1 with TRBJ2-7; D call uncertain. The length of the CDR3 is 14 residues. Trimming pared 2 bases from V and 0 bases from J, leaving 9 bases between. Germline CDR1 reads SGHRS; CDR2 reads YFSETQ. DNA of the CDR3: TGCGCCAGCAGCTTAGGAGAACTCTCCTACGAGCAGTACTTC. Amino acids: CASSLGELSYEQYF. The whole variable domain, remainder taken from reference TRBV5-1 and TRBJ2-7, is KAGVTQTPRYLIKTRGQQVTLSCSPISGHRSVSWYQQTPGQGLQFLFEYFSETQRNKGNFPGRFSGRQFSNSRSEMNVSTLELGDSALYLCASSLGELSYEQYFGPGTRLTVT.

This clonotype was counted ten times or more. The gene calls are TRBV4-3 and TRBJ1-2, with a possible D match to TRBD1 (6 bases). Germline assignment: CDR1 LGHNA and CDR2 YSLEER. Trimming pared 0 bases from V and 0 bases from J, leaving 8 bases between. CDR3 length: 15 residues. In DNA, the CDR3 is TGCGCCAGCAGCCAAGAGGGGGCGACTAACTATGGCTACACCTTC. It translates to CASSQEGATNYGYTF.

This clonotype was counted many times. J is TRBJ2-2 and V is TRBV7-9; 8 bases fit TRBD1. The CDR3 runs 16 residues. The germline gives CDR1 SEHNR, CDR2 FQNEAQ (reference sequence). V lost 5 bases, J lost 3 bases, and 8 bases stayed unmatched. The CDR3, as DNA: TGTGCCAGCAGCCCACCCAAGACAGGGGACACCGGGGAGCTGTTTTTT. This sequence encodes CASSPPKTGDTGELFF. Full variable domain (rest looked up from reference TRBV7-9 and TRBJ2-2): DTGVSQNPRHKITKRGQNVTFRCDPISEHNRLYWYRQTLGQGPEFLTYFQNEAQLEKSRLLSDRFSAERPKGSFSTLEIQRTEQGDSAMYLCASSPPKTGDTGELFFGEGSRLTVL.

The chain carries TRBV11-1 and TRBJ1-2, with a tentative D call TRBD1 (5 bases). Trimming pared 1 base from V and 7 bases from J, leaving 13 bases between. The germline CDR1 and CDR2 sequences are SGHAT and FQDESV (reference sequence). This CDR3 is 14 amino acids long. This CDR3 reads CASSLVGVIIGYTF. CDR3 nucleotides: TGTGCCAGCAGCTTAGTAGGGGTTATCATTGGCTACACCTTC. Complete variable domain (other parts from reference TRBV11-1 and TRBJ1-2): EAEVAQSPRYKITEKSQAVAFWCDPISGHATLYWYRQILGQGPELLVQFQDESVVDDSQLPKDRFSAERLKGVDSTLKIQPAELGDSAMYLCASSLVGVIIGYTFGSGTRLTVV.

The V call is TRBV20-1, the J call TRBJ2-5; no clear D gene. This CDR3 spans 11 amino acids. Trimming took 3 bases from V and 0 from J, leaving 2 bases between them. Looked up from germline, CDR1 is DFQATT and CDR2 is SNEGSKA (reference sequence). CDR3 loop: CSARNQETQYF. Written as DNA, the CDR3 is TGCAGTGCTAGGAACCAAGAGACCCAGTACTTC.

This clonotype has a count of ten or more. The genes are TRBV3-1 and TRBJ2-5; the match to TRBD2 covers 8 bases. The V gene's germline CDR1 is LGHDT and CDR2 YNNKEL (reference sequence). The junction had 11 bases not matched to a gene; V was cut back by 0 bases and J by 5 bases. The CDR3 sequence is 17 residues long. CDR3 sequence: CASSQDRKAGVVETQYF. The CDR3, as DNA: TGTGCCAGCAGCCAAGATCGGAAAGCGGGAGTGGTGGAGACCCAGTACTTC.

A few counts support this clonotype. V is TRBV5-1 and J is TRBJ2-7; 8 positions agree with TRBD2. CDR3 length equals 15 residues. Germline assignment: CDR1 SGHRS and CDR2 YFSETQ. V shed 0 bases and J 3 bases; nucleotides not matched to a gene: 5. The CDR3 DNA reads TGCGCCAGCAGCTTGGTTGTTAGCGGGGTCTACGAGCAGTACTTC. Amino acids: CASSLVVSGVYEQYF.